Shown below are 11 T cell receptor beta chains from a single sample sequenced in a study of T cell responses to AZD1222 COVID-19 vaccine. TCRdb's copy holds only in-frame clones and misses some; the assay was immunoSEQ multiplex PCR. The profile shows under 150,000 clones, around 92% of them singletons. The sequencing used peripheral blood, collected on day 0 of AZD1222 vaccination. The receptors come from an adult in good health.

The DNA of the CDR3 is TGTGCCACCAGCGGACAGGCCGAAGCTTTCTTT. Protein: CATSGQAEAFF. V usage is TRBV15 and J usage is TRBJ1-1; TRBD1 agrees at 7 bases. Trimming cost V 5 bases and J 8 bases; bases outside gene matches: 2. Germline assignment: CDR1 LNHNV and CDR2 YYDKDF (reference sequence). The CDR3 has 11 residues.

The chain is built from TRBV14 and TRBJ2-2, with 8 bases aligning to TRBD1. The V gene's germline CDR1 is SGHDN and CDR2 FVKESK. The CDR3 loop spans 16 amino acids. The trim removed 5 bases at V and 4 bases at J, leaving 9 bases unmatched. The CDR3 DNA is TGTGCCAGCAGCGCCCGGGACAGGAGCTTCACCGGGGAGCTGTTTTTT. Protein: CASSARDRSFTGELFF.

Only one count was recorded for this clone. The J gene is TRBJ2-7, the V gene TRBV19; D is unclear. Trimming took 3 bases from V and 7 from J, leaving 7 bases between them. Germline CDR1 reads LNHDA; CDR2 reads SQIVND (reference sequence). This CDR3 is built from 11 residues. The CDR3 reads CASSMGAEQYF. CDR3 bases: TGTGCCAGTAGTATGGGTGCAGAGCAGTACTTC.

The chain carries TRBV27 and TRBJ1-5, with 7 bases identical to TRBD1. Germline CDR1 MNHEY, CDR2 SMNVEV (reference sequence). V shed 3 bases, J shed 7 bases, and the junction held 3 bases outside the gene matches. CDR3 length equals 13 residues. The CDR3 loop reads CASSLDRTQPQHF. Here the CDR3 DNA reads TGTGCCAGCAGTTTGGACAGGACGCAGCCCCAGCATTTT.

The V and J genes are TRBV21-1 and TRBJ2-2; TRBD1, the table's D call, was not compared with the DNA. TRBV21-1 is flagged as a pseudogene. This CDR3 spans 17 amino acids. CDR3 protein: CASSPNGEQVKTGELFF. The DNA of the CDR3 is TGTGCCAGCAGTCCAAATGGGGAACAGGTTAAAACCGGGGAGCTGTTTTTT.

The chain uses TRBV7-8 and TRBJ2-3; 9 bases align to TRBD2. V shed 3 bases, J shed 1 base, and the junction held 20 bases outside the gene matches. The CDR3 length is 21 residues. Germline V CDR1 and CDR2: SGHVS, FQNEAQ. The DNA of the CDR3 is TGTGCCAGCAGCTTGTTGTTAGCGGGAGCTCTTGCGACCCAACGCACAGATACGCAGTATTTT. Its translation is CASSLLLAGALATQRTDTQYF.

The chain is built from TRBV5-1 and TRBJ2-1; D is possibly TRBD1 (6 bases). The CDR3 consists of 16 residues. The V end was cut by 1 base, the J end by 10 bases, with 21 bases between. Germline CDR1 and CDR2: SGHRS and YFSETQ. The CDR3, as DNA: TGCGCCAGCAGCTTGACCGATACAGGGCTACAAGGGGAGCAGTTCTTC. It is translated as CASSLTDTGLQGEQFF. The variable domain in full, completed from reference TRBV5-1 and TRBJ2-1, reads KAGVTQTPRYLIKTRGQQVTLSCSPISGHRSVSWYQQTPGQGLQFLFEYFSETQRNKGNFPGRFSGRQFSNSRSEMNVSTLELGDSALYLCASSLTDTGLQGEQFFGPGTRLTVL.

This chain uses TRBV5-8 with TRBJ1-3, with no clear D. The V and J ends lost 2 bases and 0 bases respectively, with 15 bases between them. From germline, CDR1 is SGHTS and CDR2 YDEGEE. The CDR3 has 17 residues. This CDR3 reads CASSFDSRRISGNTIYF. CDR3 in DNA: TGTGCCAGCAGCTTCGATAGCCGGAGGATCTCTGGAAACACCATATATTTT. The whole variable domain, filled in from reference TRBV5-8 and TRBJ1-3, reads EAGVTQSPTHLIKTRGQQATLRCSPISGHTSVYWYQQALGLGLQFLLWYDEGEERNRGNFPPRFSGRQFPNYSSELNVNALELEDSALYLCASSFDSRRISGNTIYFGEGSWLTVV.

This chain joins TRBV7-2 and TRBJ1-1; D is uncertain. Germline CDR1 SGHTA, CDR2 FQGNSA. This CDR3 contains 13 residues. V lost 4 bases, J lost 0 bases, and 6 bases lay in between. The CDR3 DNA is TGTGCCAGCAGCTGGACGCTGAACACTGAAGCTTTCTTT. It codes for CASSWTLNTEAFF. Full variable domain (missing parts from reference TRBV7-2 and TRBJ1-1): GAGVSQSPSNKVTEKGKDVELRCDPISGHTALYWYRQSLGQGLEFLIYFQGNSAPDKSGLPSDRFSAERTGGSVSTLTIQRTQQEDSAVYLCASSWTLNTEAFFGQGTRLTVV.

On this clone: This sample also contains other DNA sequences that code for the same CDR3. This sequence joins TRBV12-3 or TRBV12-4 and TRBJ2-7; D uncertain. The CDR3 has 12 amino acids. Between the trimmed V and J ends, which lost 3 bases and 2 bases, there was a span of 5 bases. The CDR3 DNA sequence: TGTGCCAGCAGTTTTTCCCCCTACGAGCAGTACTTC. Translated: CASSFSPYEQYF.

The chain recombines TRBV7-3 with TRBJ1-1; D ambiguous. The V end was cut by 3 bases, the J end by 1 base, with 9 bases between. The CDR3 totals 14 residues. Germline V gives CDR1 SGHTA, CDR2 FQGTGA. Written as DNA, the CDR3 is TGTGCCAGCAGCTTGGTTTCCTCGAACACTGAAGCTTTCTTT. Protein: CASSLVSSNTEAFF.